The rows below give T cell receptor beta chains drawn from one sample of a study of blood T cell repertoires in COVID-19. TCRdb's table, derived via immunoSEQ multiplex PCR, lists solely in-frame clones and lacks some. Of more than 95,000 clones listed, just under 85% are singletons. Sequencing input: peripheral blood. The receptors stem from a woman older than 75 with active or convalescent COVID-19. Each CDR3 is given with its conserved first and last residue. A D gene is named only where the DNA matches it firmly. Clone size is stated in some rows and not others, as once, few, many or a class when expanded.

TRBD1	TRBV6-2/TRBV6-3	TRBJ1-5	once	TGTGCCAGCAGTTCTGGACAGGGAGTTTATAATCAGCCCCAGCATTTT	CASSSGQGVYNQPQHF
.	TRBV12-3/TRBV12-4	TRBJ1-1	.	TGTGCCAGCAGCTTAGACAGGGAAGCTTTCTTT	CASSLDREAFF
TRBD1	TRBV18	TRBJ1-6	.	TGTGCCAGCTCGCCCGACAGGGAGATCGATGGCACCCTCCACTTT	CASSPDREIDGTLHF
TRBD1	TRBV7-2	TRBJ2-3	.	TGTGCCAGCAGCCCACCACGCGGCAGGGGGCCGGAAGATACGCAGTATTTT	CASSPPRGRGPEDTQYF
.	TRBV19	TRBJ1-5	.	TGTGCCAGTAGTAACAGGGGCAATCAGCCCCAGCATTTT	CASSNRGNQPQHF
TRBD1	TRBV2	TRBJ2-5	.	TGTGCCAGCAGGTTTCCGCGACAGGGTGGGGAGACCCAGTACTTC	CASRFPRQGGETQYF
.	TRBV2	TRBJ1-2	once	TGTGCCAGCACAGAGGATTCAAGCTACACCTTC	CASTEDSSYTF
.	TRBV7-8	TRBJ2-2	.	TGTGCCAGCAGCTTACGACAGAACACCGGGGAGCTGTTTTTT	CASSLRQNTGELFF
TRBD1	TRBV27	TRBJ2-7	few	TGTGCCAGCAGGGGGACAGGGGGAAGCTACGAGCAGTACTTC	CASRGTGGSYEQYF
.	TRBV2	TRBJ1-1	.	TGTGCCAGCAGTACTGCTTACACTGAAGCTTTCTTT	CASSTAYTEAFF
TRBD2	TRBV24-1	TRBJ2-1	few	TGTGCCACCAGTGATTTGCTTCCCGAGACTAGCGGGTTTACTTACTACAATGAGCAGTTCTTC	CATSDLLPETSGFTYYNEQFF
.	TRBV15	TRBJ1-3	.	TGTGCCACCAGCAGAGATATGAGCTCTGGAAACACCATATATTTT	CATSRDMSSGNTIYF
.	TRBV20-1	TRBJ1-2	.	TGCAGCGTTCGCGTAAACTATGGCTACACCTTC	CSVRVNYGYTF
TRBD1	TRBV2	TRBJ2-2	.	TGTGCCAGCAAATCCGGGACAGGTACCACCGGGGAGCTGTTTTTT	CASKSGTGTTGELFF
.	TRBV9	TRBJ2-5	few	TGTGCCAGCAGCCAACTTAGCGTTCGGGGGGAGACCCAGTACTTC	CASSQLSVRGETQYF
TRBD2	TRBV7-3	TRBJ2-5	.	TGTGCCAGCAGCCCGAACGCGGGGGGGCCAGAGACCCAGTACTTC	CASSPNAGGPETQYF
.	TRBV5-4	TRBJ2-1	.	TGTGCCAGCAGCGCCGGGACATTAGTCTCCAATGAGCAGTTCTTC	CASSAGTLVSNEQFF
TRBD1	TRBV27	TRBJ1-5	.	TGTGCCAGCAGGTCCGGGGCAGGGGGGAGCAATCAGCCCCAGCATTTT	CASRSGAGGSNQPQHF
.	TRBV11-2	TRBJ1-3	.	TGTGCCAGCAGCTTAGATCGGCGACAGGCAGGAGGAAACACCATATATTTT	CASSLDRRQAGGNTIYF
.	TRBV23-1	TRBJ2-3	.	TGCGCCAGCAGTAAAGTAAGGGGATCTAGCACAGATACGCAGTATTTT	CASSKVRGSSTDTQYF
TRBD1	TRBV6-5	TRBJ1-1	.	TGTGCCAGCAGTTACGGACAGGGGGGATCTGAAGCTTTCTTT	CASSYGQGGSEAFF
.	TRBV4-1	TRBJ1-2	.	TGCGCCAGCAGCCAAGAGATGGGGGGGCGTTACTATGGCTACACCTTC	CASSQEMGGRYYGYTF
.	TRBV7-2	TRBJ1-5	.	TGTGCCAGCAGCTCGGGACTATGGGCCACTCAGCCCCAGCATTTT	CASSSGLWATQPQHF
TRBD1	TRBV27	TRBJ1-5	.	TGTGCCAGCAGTCTAACAGGGGCAATCAATCAGCCCCAGCATTTT	CASSLTGAINQPQHF
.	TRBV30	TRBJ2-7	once	TGTGCCTGGAGTGTGTCAGTCTACGAGCAGTACTTC	CAWSVSVYEQYF
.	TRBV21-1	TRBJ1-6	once	TGTGCCAGGACAGGGGACGCTAACAAAATCTATAATTCACCCCTCCACTTT	CARTGDANKIYNSPLHF
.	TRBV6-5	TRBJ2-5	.	TGTGCCAGCAGAGGCACTAGGAGGCAAGAGACCCAGTACTTC	CASRGTRRQETQYF
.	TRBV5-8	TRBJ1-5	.	TGTGCCAGCAGCTTGTGGTCAGGCCGTAATCAGCCCCAGCATTTT	CASSLWSGRNQPQHF
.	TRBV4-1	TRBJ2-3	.	TGCGCCAGCAGCCAATTGAGTTTAGATACGCAGTATTTT	CASSQLSLDTQYF
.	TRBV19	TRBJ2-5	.	TGTGCCAGTAGTATGCGTTCCACCCAAGAGACCCAGTACTTC	CASSMRSTQETQYF
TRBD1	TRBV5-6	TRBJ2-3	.	TGTGCCAGCAGCCACCAGGGGGCGGGAGATACGCAGTATTTT	CASSHQGAGDTQYF
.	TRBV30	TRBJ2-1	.	TGTGCCTGGAACATTTTTTCGGGTCCCTCCTACAATGAGCAGTTCTTC	CAWNIFSGPSYNEQFF
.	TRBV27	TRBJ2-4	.	TGTGCCAGCAGACACGCCGATCTAGCCAAAAACATTCAGTACTTC	CASRHADLAKNIQYF
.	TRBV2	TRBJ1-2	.	TGTGCCCGGGGGAACGGTGGCTACACCTTC	CARGNGGYTF
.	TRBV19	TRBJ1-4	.	TGTGCCAGTAGTATTGGGGGGACGGCTAATGAAAAACTGTTTTTT	CASSIGGTANEKLFF
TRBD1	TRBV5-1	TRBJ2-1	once	TGCGCCGGATCACAGGGGTCGCCCTACAATGAGCAGTTCTTC	CAGSQGSPYNEQFF
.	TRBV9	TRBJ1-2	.	TGTGCCAGCAGCGTGTCTATAACAGGGAATGGCTACACCTTC	CASSVSITGNGYTF
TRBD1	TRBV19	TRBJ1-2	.	TGTGCCAGTAGCATTCACTTGGGGACAGGGGGAAGGGATGGCTACACCTTC	CASSIHLGTGGRDGYTF
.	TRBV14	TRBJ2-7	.	TGTGCCAGCAGCCAAGTTGTCTCCGGCGAGCAGTACTTC	CASSQVVSGEQYF
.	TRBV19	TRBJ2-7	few	TGTGCCAGTAGTTCGGACTTCGCCTACGAGCAGTACTTC	CASSSDFAYEQYF
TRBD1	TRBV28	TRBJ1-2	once	TGTGCCAGCACTTCGACAGGGACGGTCGGTGGCTACACCTTC	CASTSTGTVGGYTF
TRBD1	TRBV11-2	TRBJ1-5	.	TGTGCCAGCAGCTCTCACGGGACAGGGGGCGTTCAGCCCCAGCATTTT	CASSSHGTGGVQPQHF
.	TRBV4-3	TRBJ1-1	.	TGCGCCAGCAGCCATAGATCAGGGGTAAACACTGAAGCTTTCTTT	CASSHRSGVNTEAFF
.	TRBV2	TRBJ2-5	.	TGTGCCAGCAAACAGGGGGGGTTTGTGGAGACCCAGTACTTC	CASKQGGFVETQYF
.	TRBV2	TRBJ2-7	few	TGTGCCAGCAACAGGGGGGGCTACGAGCAGTACTTC	CASNRGGYEQYF
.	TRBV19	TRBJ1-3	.	TGTGCCAGTAGAACAGGGAGCGCTGGAAACACCATATATTTT	CASRTGSAGNTIYF
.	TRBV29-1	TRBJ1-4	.	TGCAGCGTCGCCCCGGGACCGCGGGGGGGACTGTTTTTT	CSVAPGPRGGLFF
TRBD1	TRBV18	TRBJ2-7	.	TGTGCCAGCTCACCAGGGACAGCCGGCTACGAGCAGTACTTC	CASSPGTAGYEQYF
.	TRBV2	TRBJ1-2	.	TGTGCCAGCCTGCCAGCGGGGCAGGTCCTTAACTATGGCTACACCTTC	CASLPAGQVLNYGYTF
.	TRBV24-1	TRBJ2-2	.	TGTGCCACCCGGGAAGCCACCGGGGAGCTGTTTTTT	CATREATGELFF
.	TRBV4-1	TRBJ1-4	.	TGCGCCAGCAGCCAAGATTCAGGGATCGGAGAAAAACTGTTTTTT	CASSQDSGIGEKLFF
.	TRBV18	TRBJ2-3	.	TGTGCCAGCTCCCCCACAGCAGGAGATACGCAGTATTTT	CASSPTAGDTQYF
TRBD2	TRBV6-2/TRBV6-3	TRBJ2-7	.	TGTGCCAGCAGTGACTTTAGGCGGGAGGACGCCTACGAGCAGTACTTC	CASSDFRREDAYEQYF
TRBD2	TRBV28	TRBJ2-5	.	TGTGCCAGCAGTCCCCGGACTAGCGGGAGTATTGCAGAGACCCAGTACTTC	CASSPRTSGSIAETQYF